The sample holds a few counts of the clone carrying this T cell receptor beta chain. This record belongs to a study of control samples from healthy donors and cancer patients. The V end lost 2 bases, the J end lost 2 bases, and 9 bases lay between the germline ends. Germline CDR1 and CDR2: MNHEY and SVGEGT. CDR3 length equals 14 residues. Sequencing was performed with immunoSEQ multiplex PCR; in TCRdb, only in-frame clones are kept and a portion is missing. The data hold 120,000 or so clones, with around 87% observed a single time. The rearrangement links TRBV6-2 or TRBV6-3 to TRBJ1-1; tentative D call: TRBD1 (5 bases). This clonotype was sampled from a man aged 40-49 years in good health. The specimen sequenced was blood. Here the CDR3 DNA reads TGTGCCAGCAGTTACAGGCAGGGTAACACTGAAGCTTTCTTT. This encodes CASSYRQGNTEAFF.